This T cell receptor beta chain comes out of a study of post-analysis software for immune sequencing data. Study-wide background: Both relapsing-remitting and secondary progressive multiple sclerosis featured among the disease courses, as did progressive-relapsing multiple sclerosis.

Each TCR beta cDNA library carried unique molecular identifiers. T cells, roughly 0.95 to 10 million of them, yielded around 460,000 cDNA molecules. Via MiXCR, TCRdb re-called the PCR reads, giving one row per CDR3 protein. Of around 440,000 distinct CDR3 sequences detected, under 55% appear once; the ten largest clones hold 9% to 14%. A few counts support this clonotype. The target antigen is unknown. Overall study findings and caveats: Under F measure analysis, samples from one preparation batch co-clustered strongly.

The specimen sequenced was blood. The TCR comes from a girl aged 10 to 17 with multiple sclerosis.

The DNA for the CDR3 is TGCAGCGTTAAAAAGGACACAACTTCACCCACTGAAGCTTTCTTT. It codes for CSVKKDTTSPTEAFF. The V call is TRBV29-1, the J call TRBJ1-1; a weak D match, TRBD1 (5 bases). V dropped 5 bases and J dropped 4 bases, with 20 bases sitting between them. The V gene's germline CDR1 is SQVTM and CDR2 ANQGSEA. The CDR3 is made up of 15 amino acids.